The entry that follows covers one TCR beta chain sequence. Methods used by the authors: Amplifying reference gene primers gave estimates of nucleated cell counts. Clones were sequenced by immunoSEQ multiplex PCR, and TCRdb holds only the in-frame ones, with some missing. That table gives V, J and clone size, and the DNA gave D and trimming. The table lists more than 95,000 clones, under 85% of them singletons. J lost 0 bases, V lost 9 bases, and 5 bases had no gene match. The germline V gene has CDR1 MNHEY and CDR2 SMNVEV (reference sequence). This CDR3 is built from 14 residues. The source of the sample is a study of blood T cell repertoires in COVID-19.

The origin of this receptor is a man between 60 and 75 years old with acute or convalescent COVID-19. V usage is TRBV27 and J usage is TRBJ2-1, with 7 bases fitting TRBD2. The sequencing sample was made of peripheral blood. CDR3 DNA: TGTGCCAGGCTAGCGGTCAGCTCCTACAATGAGCAGTTCTTC. It translates to CARLAVSSYNEQFF.